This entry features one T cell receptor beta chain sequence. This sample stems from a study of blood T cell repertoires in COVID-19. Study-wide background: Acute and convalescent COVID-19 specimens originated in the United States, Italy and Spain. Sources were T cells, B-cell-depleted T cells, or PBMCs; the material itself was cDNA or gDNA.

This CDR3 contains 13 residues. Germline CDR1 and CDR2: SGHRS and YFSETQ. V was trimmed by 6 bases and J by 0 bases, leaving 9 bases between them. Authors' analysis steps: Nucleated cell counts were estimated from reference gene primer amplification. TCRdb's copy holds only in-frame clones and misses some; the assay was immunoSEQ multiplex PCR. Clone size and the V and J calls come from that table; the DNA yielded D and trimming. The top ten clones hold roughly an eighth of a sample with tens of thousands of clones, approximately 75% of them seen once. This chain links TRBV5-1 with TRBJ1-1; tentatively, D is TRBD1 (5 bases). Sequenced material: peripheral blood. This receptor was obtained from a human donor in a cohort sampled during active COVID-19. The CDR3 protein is CASMGQMNTEAFF. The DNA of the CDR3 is TGCGCCAGCATGGGGCAAATGAACACTGAAGCTTTCTTT.